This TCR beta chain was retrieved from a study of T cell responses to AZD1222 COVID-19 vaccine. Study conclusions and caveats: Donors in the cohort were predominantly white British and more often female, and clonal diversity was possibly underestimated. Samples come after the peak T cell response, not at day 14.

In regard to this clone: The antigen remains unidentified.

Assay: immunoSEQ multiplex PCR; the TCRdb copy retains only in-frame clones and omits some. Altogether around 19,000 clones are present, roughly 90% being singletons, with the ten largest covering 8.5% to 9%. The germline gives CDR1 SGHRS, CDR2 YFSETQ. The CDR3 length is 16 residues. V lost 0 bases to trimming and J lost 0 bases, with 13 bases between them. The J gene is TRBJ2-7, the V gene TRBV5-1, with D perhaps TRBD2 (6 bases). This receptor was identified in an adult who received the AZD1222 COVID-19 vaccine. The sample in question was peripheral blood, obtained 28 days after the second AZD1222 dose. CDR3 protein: CASSLGGGKSSYEQYF. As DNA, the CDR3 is TGCGCCAGCAGCTTGGGGGGCGGGAAGAGCTCCTACGAGCAGTACTTC.